This T cell receptor (beta chain) was identified during a study of T cells in Graves' hyperthyroidism and ophthalmopathy. RNA transcripts provided the source from which TCR beta CDR3 regions were amplified. The HTBI set primed first-round TCR CDR3 RT-PCR. TCRdb itself ran the multiplex PCR reads through MiXCR, one entry per CDR3 protein. The sample has around 530,000 distinct CDR3 sequences; under 20% are singletons. This clonotype has a handful of counts. From germline, CDR1 is SGHTA and CDR2 FQGTGA. CDR3 length: 16 amino acids. J lost 4 bases, V lost 4 bases, and 6 bases had no gene match. The rearrangement joins TRBV7-3 to TRBJ2-3, with 12 bases lining up with TRBD2. The clonotype comes from a woman aged 18-30 years with Graves' ophthalmopathy. Sequencing input: blood. CDR3 DNA sequence: TGTGCCAGCAGCTCGGGACTAGCGGGCGTCCCAGATACGCAGTATTTT. Encoded protein: CASSSGLAGVPDTQYF.